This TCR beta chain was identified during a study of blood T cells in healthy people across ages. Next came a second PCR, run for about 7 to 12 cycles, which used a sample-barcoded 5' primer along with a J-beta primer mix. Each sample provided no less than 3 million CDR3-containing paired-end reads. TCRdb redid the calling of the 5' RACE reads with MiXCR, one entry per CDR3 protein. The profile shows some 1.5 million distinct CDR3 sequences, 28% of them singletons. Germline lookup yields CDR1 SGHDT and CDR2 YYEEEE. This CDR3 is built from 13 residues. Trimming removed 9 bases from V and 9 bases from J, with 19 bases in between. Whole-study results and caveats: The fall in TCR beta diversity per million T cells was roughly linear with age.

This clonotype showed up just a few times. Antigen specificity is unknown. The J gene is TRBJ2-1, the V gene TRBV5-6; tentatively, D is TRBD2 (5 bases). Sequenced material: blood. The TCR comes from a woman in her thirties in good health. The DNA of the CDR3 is TGTGCCAACGCCCCGAGGGAGAGGAGTGAGCAGTTCTTC. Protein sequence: CANAPRERSEQFF.